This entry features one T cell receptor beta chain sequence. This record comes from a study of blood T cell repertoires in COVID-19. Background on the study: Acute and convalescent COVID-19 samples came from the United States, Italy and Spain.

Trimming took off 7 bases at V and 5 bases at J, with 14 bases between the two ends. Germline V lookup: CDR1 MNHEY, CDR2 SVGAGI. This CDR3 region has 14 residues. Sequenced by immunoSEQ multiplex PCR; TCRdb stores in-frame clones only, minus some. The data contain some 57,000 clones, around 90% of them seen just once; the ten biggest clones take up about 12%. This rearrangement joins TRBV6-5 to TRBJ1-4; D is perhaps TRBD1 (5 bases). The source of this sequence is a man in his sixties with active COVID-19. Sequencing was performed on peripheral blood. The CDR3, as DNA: TGTGCCAGCAACATCAGGGAAAGCAATGAAAAACTGTTTTTT. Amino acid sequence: CASNIRESNEKLFF.